This is a list of T cell receptor beta chains from one sample in a study of identical twins. TCRdb re-called the 5' RACE reads through MiXCR, storing one row per CDR3 protein. The table lists under 900,000 distinct CDR3 sequences, more than 9% of them singletons. Separately, the same data were catalogued under a study of yellow fever vaccine responses in identical twins.

The sequenced material came from PBMCs. The receptors were sampled from a woman between 18 and 30 years old in good health. CDR3s include the opening cysteine and the closing phenylalanine or tryptophan. A D gene is named only where the DNA matches it firmly. Clone size is shown for a subset of rows, as once, few, many or a class of expanded clone.

few	TRBV7-2	TRBJ2-5	-	CASSLRPRSPRTETQYF	TGTGCCAGCAGCTTAAGGCCACGAAGTCCCAGAACAGAGACCCAGTACTTC
few	TRBV7-6	TRBJ1-1	-	CASSSWPNTEAFF	TGTGCCAGCAGCTCCTGGCCGAACACTGAAGCTTTCTTT
many	TRBV5-1	TRBJ2-5	-	CASSLGGYLQETQYF	TGCGCCAGCAGCTTGGGAGGGTATCTCCAAGAGACCCAGTACTTC
-	TRBV12-3/TRBV12-4	TRBJ2-1	-	CASSGAMGNEQFF	TGTGCCAGCAGCGGGGCAATGGGAAATGAGCAGTTCTTC
-	TRBV7-3	TRBJ2-2	TRBD2	CASSLLAGGPSGGELFF	TGTGCCAGCAGCTTACTGGCGGGAGGGCCGTCAGGCGGGGAGCTGTTTTTT
-	TRBV5-1	TRBJ2-3	TRBD2	CASSGTSGITDTQYF	TGCGCCAGCAGCGGGACTAGCGGGATCACAGATACGCAGTATTTT
-	TRBV3-1	TRBJ1-2	-	CASSPNRNYGYTF	TGTGCCAGCAGCCCAAACAGGAACTATGGCTACACCTTC
few	TRBV28	TRBJ2-7	-	CASTLPPYEQYF	TGTGCCAGCACCCTCCCCCCCTACGAGCAGTACTTC
-	TRBV5-6	TRBJ1-2	TRBD1	CASSLVGGQNYGYTF	TGTGCCAGCAGCTTGGTTGGGGGACAGAACTATGGCTACACCTTC
-	TRBV3-1	TRBJ1-1	-	CASSPEMRMNTEAFF	TGTGCCAGCAGCCCAGAAATGCGGATGAACACTGAAGCTTTCTTT
few	TRBV24-1	TRBJ2-7	-	CATSDDGVGYEQYF	TGTGCCACCAGTGACGATGGGGTAGGCTACGAGCAGTACTTC
many	TRBV5-1	TRBJ2-1	-	CASSLPGVQFF	TGCGCCAGCAGCTTGCCCGGAGTTCAGTTCTTC
-	TRBV3-1	TRBJ2-5	TRBD2	CASSQTWREGETQYF	TGTGCCAGCAGCCAAACTTGGCGGGAGGGAGAGACCCAGTACTTC
-	TRBV7-9	TRBJ1-1	TRBD1	CASSSTGGEEAFF	TGTGCCAGCAGCTCGACAGGGGGCGAGGAAGCTTTCTTT
-	TRBV7-8	TRBJ1-5	-	CASSLADRKNQPQHF	TGTGCCAGCAGCTTAGCTGACAGAAAGAATCAGCCCCAGCATTTT
-	TRBV7-9	TRBJ2-5	TRBD2	CALRRAGGLQETQYF	TGTGCCCTCCGACGAGCGGGGGGGTTGCAAGAGACCCAGTACTTC
few	TRBV7-9	TRBJ2-3	-	CASTQGEGTSTDTQYF	TGTGCCAGCACCCAAGGGGAAGGGACGAGTACAGATACGCAGTATTTT